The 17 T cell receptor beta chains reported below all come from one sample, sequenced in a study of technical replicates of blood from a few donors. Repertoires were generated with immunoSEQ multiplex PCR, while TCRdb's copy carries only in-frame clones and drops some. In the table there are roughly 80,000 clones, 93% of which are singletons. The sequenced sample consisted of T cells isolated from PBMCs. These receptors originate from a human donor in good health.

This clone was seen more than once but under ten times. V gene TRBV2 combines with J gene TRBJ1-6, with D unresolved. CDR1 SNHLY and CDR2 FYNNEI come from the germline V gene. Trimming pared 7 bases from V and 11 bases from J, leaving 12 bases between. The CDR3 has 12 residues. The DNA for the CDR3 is TGTGCCAGCAAGAAAGAGCGGACACCCCTCCACTTT. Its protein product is CASKKERTPLHF.

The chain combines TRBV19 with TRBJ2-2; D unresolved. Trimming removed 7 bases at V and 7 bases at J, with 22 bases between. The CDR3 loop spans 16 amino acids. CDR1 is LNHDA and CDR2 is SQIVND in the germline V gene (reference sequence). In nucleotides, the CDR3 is TGTGCCAGTACCAAACTTTCCCGGGTACCGAACGGGGAGCTGTTTTTT. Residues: CASTKLSRVPNGELFF.

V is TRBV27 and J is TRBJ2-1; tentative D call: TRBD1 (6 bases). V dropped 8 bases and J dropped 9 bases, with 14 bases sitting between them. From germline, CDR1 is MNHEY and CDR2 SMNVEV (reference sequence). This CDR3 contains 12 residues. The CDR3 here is CASGPTGFEQFF. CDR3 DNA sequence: TGTGCCAGCGGCCCAACAGGGTTTGAGCAGTTCTTC.

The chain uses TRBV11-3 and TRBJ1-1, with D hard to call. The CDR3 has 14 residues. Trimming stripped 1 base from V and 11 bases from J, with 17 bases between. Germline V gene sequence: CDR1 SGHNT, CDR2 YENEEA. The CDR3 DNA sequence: TGTGCCAGCAGCTTAGCACCGGGTGCCATCGACGCTTTCTTT. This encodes CASSLAPGAIDAFF.

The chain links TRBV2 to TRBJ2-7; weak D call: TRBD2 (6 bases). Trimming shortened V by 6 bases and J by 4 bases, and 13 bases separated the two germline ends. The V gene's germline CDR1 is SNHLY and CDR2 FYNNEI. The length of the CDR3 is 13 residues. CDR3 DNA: TGTGCCAGCAGCGGGACTTCCCCTTACGAGCAGTACTTC. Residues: CASSGTSPYEQYF.

Here the CDR3 reads CASNFGRNNQPQHF. The CDR3 DNA reads TGTGCCAGCAACTTTGGCAGGAACAATCAGCCCCAGCATTTT. The chain carries TRBV7-9 and TRBJ1-5; D remains ambiguous. V lost 7 bases and J 3 bases, leaving 13 bases between the germline ends. This CDR3 region has 14 residues. Germline values: CDR1 SEHNR, CDR2 FQNEAQ (reference sequence).

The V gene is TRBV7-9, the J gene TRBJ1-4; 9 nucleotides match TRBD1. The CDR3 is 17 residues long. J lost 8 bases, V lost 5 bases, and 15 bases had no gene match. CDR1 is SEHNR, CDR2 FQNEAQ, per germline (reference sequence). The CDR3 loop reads CASSNTGGSAPGEKLFF. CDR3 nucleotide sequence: TGTGCCAGCAGCAACACAGGGGGCTCGGCTCCTGGGGAAAAACTGTTTTTT.

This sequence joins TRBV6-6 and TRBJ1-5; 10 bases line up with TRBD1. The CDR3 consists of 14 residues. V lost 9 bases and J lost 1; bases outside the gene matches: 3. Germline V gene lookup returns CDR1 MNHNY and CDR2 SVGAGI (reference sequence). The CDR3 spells CASRTGGSNQPQHF. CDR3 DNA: TGTGCCAGTAGGACAGGGGGGAGCAATCAGCCCCAGCATTTT.

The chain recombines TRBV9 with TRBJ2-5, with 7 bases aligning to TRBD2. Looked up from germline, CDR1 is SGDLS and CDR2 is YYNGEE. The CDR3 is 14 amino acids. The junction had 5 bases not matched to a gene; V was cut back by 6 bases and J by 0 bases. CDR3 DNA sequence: TGTGCCAGCACACCAGCGGGGTACCAAGAGACCCAGTACTTC. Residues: CASTPAGYQETQYF.

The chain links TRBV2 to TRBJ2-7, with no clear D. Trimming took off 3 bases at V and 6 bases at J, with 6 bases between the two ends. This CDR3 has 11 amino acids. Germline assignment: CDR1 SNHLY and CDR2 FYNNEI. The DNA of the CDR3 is TGTGCCAGCAGTGACGGTGGCGAGCAGTACTTC. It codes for CASSDGGEQYF.

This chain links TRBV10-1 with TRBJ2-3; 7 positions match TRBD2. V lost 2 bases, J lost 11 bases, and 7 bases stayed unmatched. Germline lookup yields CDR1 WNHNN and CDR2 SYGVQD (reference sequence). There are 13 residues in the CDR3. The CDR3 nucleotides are TGCGCCAGCAGTGAGGATCCCCGCGGGGGGCAGTATTTT. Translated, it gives CASSEDPRGGQYF.

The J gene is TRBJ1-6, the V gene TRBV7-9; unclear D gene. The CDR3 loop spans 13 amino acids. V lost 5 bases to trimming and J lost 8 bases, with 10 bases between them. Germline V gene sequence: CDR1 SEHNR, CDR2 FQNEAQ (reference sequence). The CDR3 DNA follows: TGTGCCAGCAGCCGCGGGCAGGATTCACCCCTCCACTTT. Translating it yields CASSRGQDSPLHF.

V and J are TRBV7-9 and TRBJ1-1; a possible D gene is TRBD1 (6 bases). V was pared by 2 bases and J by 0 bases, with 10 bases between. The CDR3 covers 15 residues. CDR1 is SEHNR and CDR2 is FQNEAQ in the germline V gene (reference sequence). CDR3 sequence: CASSLRGGLNTEAFF. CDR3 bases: TGTGCCAGCAGCTTAAGGGGGGGGCTGAACACTGAAGCTTTCTTT. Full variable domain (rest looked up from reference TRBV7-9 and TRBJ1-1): DTGVSQNPRHKITKRGQNVTFRCDPISEHNRLYWYRQTLGQGPEFLTYFQNEAQLEKSRLLSDRFSAERPKGSFSTLEIQRTEQGDSAMYLCASSLRGGLNTEAFFGQGTRLTVV.

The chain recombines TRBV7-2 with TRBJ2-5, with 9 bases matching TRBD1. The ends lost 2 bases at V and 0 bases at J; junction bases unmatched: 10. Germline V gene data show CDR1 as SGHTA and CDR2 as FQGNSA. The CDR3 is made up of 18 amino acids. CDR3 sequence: CASSLRNTWTGDQETQYF. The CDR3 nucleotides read TGTGCCAGCAGCTTAAGGAATACCTGGACAGGGGACCAAGAGACCCAGTACTTC.

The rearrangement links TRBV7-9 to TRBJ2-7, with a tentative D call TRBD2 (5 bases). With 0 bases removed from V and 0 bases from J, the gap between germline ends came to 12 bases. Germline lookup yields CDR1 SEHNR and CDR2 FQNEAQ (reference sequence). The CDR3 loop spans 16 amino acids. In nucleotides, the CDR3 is TGTGCCAGCAGCTTAGCCTACTCCACTAGCTCCTACGAGCAGTACTTC. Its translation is CASSLAYSTSSYEQYF.

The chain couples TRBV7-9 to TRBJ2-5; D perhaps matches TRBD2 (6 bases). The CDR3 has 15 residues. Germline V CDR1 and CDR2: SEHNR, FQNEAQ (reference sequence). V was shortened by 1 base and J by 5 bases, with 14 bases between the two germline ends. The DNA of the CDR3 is TGTGCCAGCAGCTTAGGAGGCTCTAGCGTGGAGACCCAGTACTTC. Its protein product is CASSLGGSSVETQYF.

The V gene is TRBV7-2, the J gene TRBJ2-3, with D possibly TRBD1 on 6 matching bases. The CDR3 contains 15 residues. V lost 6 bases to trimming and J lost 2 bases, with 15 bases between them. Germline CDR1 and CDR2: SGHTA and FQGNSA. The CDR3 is CASRSGVGFTDTQYF. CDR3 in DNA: TGTGCCAGCAGGTCAGGGGTCGGGTTCACAGATACGCAGTATTTT.